The sequence of this T cell receptor (beta chain) was determined in a study of beta chain features in type 1 diabetes. Study observations and caveats: The study notes PCR might favor shorter templates equally in patients and controls.

Points on this clone: The target antigen is unknown.

Blood was drawn once from each donor into heparinised tubes. The draws averaged about 0.11 L. Isolation of CD4+ naive, central memory, regulatory and stem cell-like memory cells was achieved by sorting via CD45RO/CCR7/CD25/CD127/CD95/CD27. Expressed TCRB transcripts were sequenced, since all the RNA that had been isolated was reverse transcribed. Naive, central memory and regulatory T cell samples averaged roughly 3.7 million immunoSEQ reads each. The protocol was immunoSEQ multiplex PCR, while the TCRdb copy is restricted to in-frame clones and leaves out a portion. Of more than 350,000 clones in the sample, 10% to 12% are singletons; the top ten hold roughly 0.046%. The junction had 5 bases not matched to a gene; V was cut back by 2 bases and J by 6 bases. Germline assignment: CDR1 SNHLY and CDR2 FYNNEI. The length of the CDR3 is 15 residues.

The receptor was derived from a young woman in good health. The sample consisted of naive CD4+ T cells from blood. This chain uses TRBV2 with TRBJ2-2, with TRBD1 identical over 8 bases. The CDR3 region has the DNA TGTGCCAGCAGTGAACAGGGGGCGCTATCCGGGGAGCTGTTTTTT. Encoded protein: CASSEQGALSGELFF. Full variable domain (remainder filled in from reference TRBV2 and TRBJ2-2): EPEVTQTPSHQVTQMGQEVILRCVPISNHLYFYWYRQILGQKVEFLVSFYNNEISEKSEIFDDQFSVERPDGSNFTLKIRSTKLEDSAMYFCASSEQGALSGELFFGEGSRLTVL.